What follows describes a single T cell receptor beta chain. The target antigen is unknown. The TCR beta cDNA libraries carried unique molecular identifiers. TCRdb fed the PCR reads into MiXCR, producing one record per CDR3 protein. In the table there are more than 500,000 distinct CDR3 sequences, approximately 31% of which are singletons. CDR1 is SGHRS and CDR2 is YFSETQ in the germline V gene. The trim removed 2 bases at V and 4 bases at J, leaving 3 bases unmatched. This CDR3 is built from 14 residues. This sample stems from a study of post-analysis software for immune sequencing data. Study-level results: Compared with controls, patients had more of roughly five TRBV segments, including TRBV5-6, TRBV5-1 and TRBV20-1.

This TCR was recovered from a girl aged 2-17 years with multiple sclerosis. V usage is TRBV5-1 and J usage is TRBJ2-3; 8 bases map to TRBD2. The sequenced sample consisted of blood. The CDR3: CASSFTSGPDTQYF. CDR3 DNA: TGCGCCAGCAGCTTCACTAGCGGCCCAGATACGCAGTATTTT. Full variable domain (rest looked up from reference TRBV5-1 and TRBJ2-3): KAGVTQTPRYLIKTRGQQVTLSCSPISGHRSVSWYQQTPGQGLQFLFEYFSETQRNKGNFPGRFSGRQFSNSRSEMNVSTLELGDSALYLCASSFTSGPDTQYFGPGTRLTVL.